This T cell receptor beta chain was observed in a study of cytotoxic CD8 clonotypes in ibrutinib-treated CLL. The overall study: Partial responses totalled approximately 25 and complete responses 2; after median 68 months, around 14 remained remitted and approximately twelve progressed. The response samples were taken once patients had been treated for a median of roughly 12 months, range 6 to 36. Study-wide results and caveats: Increased clonality at ibrutinib response gave way to a return toward baseline at progression.

Germline V CDR1 and CDR2: LGHNA, YNFKEQ. The CDR3 has 16 amino acids. Trimming removed 3 bases from V and 6 bases from J; junction bases left unmatched: 11. Clones were sequenced by immunoSEQ multiplex PCR, and TCRdb holds only the in-frame ones, with some missing. The sample holds around 200,000 clones, 65% to 80% seen once. In the case of this clone: Its target is not known.

Sequencing used PBMCs, obtained after 12 months of ibrutinib treatment. This chain joins TRBV4-2 and TRBJ1-2; TRBD1 matches 9 bases. This TCR was sampled from a human donor with chronic lymphocytic leukemia. The CDR3 DNA sequence: TGTGCCAGCAGCCAGCTCGGACAGGGGACTTTTCATGGCTACACCTTC. Translated, it gives CASSQLGQGTFHGYTF.